These T cell receptor beta chains were read from a single sample in a study of cytomegalovirus exposure and HLA in healthy donors. Using immunoSEQ multiplex PCR, the repertoire was profiled, and TCRdb retains in-frame clones only, with some absent. The sample comprises some 150,000 clones, approximately 80% of which are singletons, and more than 4% rests with the top ten. The material sequenced was PBMCs. All receptors derive from a woman aged 35 to 49 in good health and CMV-seropositive. CDR3s include the opening cysteine and the closing phenylalanine or tryptophan. The D gene is left open where the match is weak. Clone size is given for some rows only: seen once, a few or many times, or a class if the clone is expanded.

J,D,V,size,DNA,CDR3
TRBJ2-7,TRBD2,TRBV30,NA,TGTGCCGCAGATATGGCGGGGGGGACCTACGAGCAGTACTTC,CAADMAGGTYEQYF
TRBJ2-7,NA,TRBV7-7,NA,TGTGCTAGCAGCTTAGCGGCAGGATCCTCCTACGAGCAGTACTTC,CASSLAAGSSYEQYF
TRBJ2-1,NA,TRBV4-3,NA,TGCGCCAGCAGCCAAGATAGAGACCCCCCCTACAGCTCCTACAATGAGCAGTTCTTC,CASSQDRDPPYSSYNEQFF
TRBJ2-2,NA,TRBV15,NA,TGTGCCACCAGCAGAGACCGACAGGTCCGGCACGGGGAGCTGTTTTTT,CATSRDRQVRHGELFF
TRBJ2-1,TRBD2,TRBV27,NA,TGTGCCAGTAGAAAGCGGGGGAGCTCCTACAATGAGCAGTTCTTC,CASRKRGSSYNEQFF
TRBJ2-3,NA,TRBV7-3,NA,TGTGCCAGCAGCAGAGGGGGGGGTGGAGATACGCAGTATTTT,CASSRGGGGDTQYF
TRBJ1-1,TRBD1,TRBV7-2,few,TGTGCCAGCAGGTTGACAGGGATGAACACTGAAGCTTTCTTT,CASRLTGMNTEAFF
TRBJ2-1,TRBD2,TRBV4-2,NA,TGTGCCAGCAGCCGGGTAAGCCTCGGGACTAGCGGGATCAATGAGCAGTTCTTC,CASSRVSLGTSGINEQFF
TRBJ1-1,NA,TRBV7-9,once,TGTGCCAGCAGCGTAATCACTGAAGCTTTCTTT,CASSVITEAFF
TRBJ2-2,TRBD2,TRBV7-9,NA,TGTGCCAGCAGCGTTGCTAGCGGGAGGGCCTACACCGGGGAGCTGTTTTTT,CASSVASGRAYTGELFF
TRBJ2-5,TRBD2,TRBV7-3,NA,TGTGCCAGCAGCCTACTAGCGGGGGCATCAGAGACCCAGTACTTC,CASSLLAGASETQYF
TRBJ2-4,NA,TRBV7-9,few,TGTGCCAGCAGCCCACAGATAGCCAAAAACATTCAGTACTTC,CASSPQIAKNIQYF
TRBJ2-7,NA,TRBV7-3,NA,TGTGCCAGCAGCGCTTCAGGGGGGCTATACGAGCAGTACTTC,CASSASGGLYEQYF
TRBJ1-1,TRBD1,TRBV19,NA,TGTGCCAGTTTTGCGTTACAGGGGGCCACTGAAGCTTTCTTT,CASFALQGATEAFF
TRBJ2-1,TRBD1,TRBV19,NA,TGTGCCAGTAGGGGGCAGGGGGCCAATGAGCAGTTCTTC,CASRGQGANEQFF
TRBJ1-6,NA,TRBV28,NA,TGTGCCAGCGTACTGTACGGCTATAATTCACCCCTCCACTTT,CASVLYGYNSPLHF
TRBJ1-1,NA,TRBV19,NA,TGTGCCAGTAGTAAAGCGCGTGGTGCAGGGCGGAACACTGAAGCTTTCTTT,CASSKARGAGRNTEAFF
TRBJ1-1,NA,TRBV29-1,NA,TGCAGCGTTTTAGTCGAGAGGAGGCTCCAGAACACTGAAGCTTTCTTT,CSVLVERRLQNTEAFF
TRBJ2-5,NA,TRBV6-1,NA,TGTGCCAGCACTCCAAGGCGGCAGGGGGAGACCCAGTACTTC,CASTPRRQGETQYF
TRBJ1-4,TRBD1,TRBV11-2,NA,TGTGCCAGCAGCTTCCTCCGTGGACAGGGCACTAATGAAAAACTGTTTTTT,CASSFLRGQGTNEKLFF
TRBJ2-2,TRBD2,TRBV6-5,once,TGTGCCAGCAGTTACTCGGGAGGGGTTACCGGGGAGCTGTTTTTT,CASSYSGGVTGELFF
TRBJ1-1,NA,TRBV30,NA,TGTGCCTGGACTGTAAGCGTCAGAGCAACTGAAGCTTTCTTT,CAWTVSVRATEAFF
TRBJ2-7,NA,TRBV11-1,NA,TGTGCCAGCAGCCGCGGCGGCAGCTCCTACGAGCAGTACTTC,CASSRGGSSYEQYF
TRBJ1-1,TRBD1,TRBV7-2,NA,TGTGCCAGCAGCCCAACAGTCCCGGGACAGGGCCCGGACACTGAAGCTTTCTTT,CASSPTVPGQGPDTEAFF
TRBJ1-1,NA,TRBV18,NA,TGTGCCAGCTCACCCAGAGAGGGGGCTGAAGCTTTCTTT,CASSPREGAEAFF
TRBJ2-7,NA,TRBV7-9,NA,TGTGCCAGCAGCCTAGGGGCCTCCTACGAGCAGTACTTC,CASSLGASYEQYF
TRBJ2-1,NA,TRBV27,few,TGTGCCAGCAGTTTATCATCCCTAGCGCCCTACAATGAGCAGTTCTTC,CASSLSSLAPYNEQFF
TRBJ2-7,TRBD2,TRBV9,NA,TGTGCCAGCAGCGTAGCTAGCGGGACTTACGAGCAGTACTTC,CASSVASGTYEQYF
TRBJ1-4,TRBD1,TRBV30,NA,TGTGCCTGGAGTAGTAGTATGGACAGGGGGAAAGGCGGAGAAAAACTGTTTTTT,CAWSSSMDRGKGGEKLFF
TRBJ1-4,TRBD1,TRBV9,NA,TGTGCCAGCAGCGTAGGGGGGACAGCAACTTCTGCAACTAATGAAAAACTGTTTTTT,CASSVGGTATSATNEKLFF
TRBJ2-7,NA,TRBV14,once,TGTGCCAGCAGCCGGGGCACCTACGAGCAGTACTTC,CASSRGTYEQYF
TRBJ2-5,NA,TRBV6-6,NA,TGTGCCAGCAGCCAAAGGGGTGGGGGGTTGGGGGAGACCCAGTACTTC,CASSQRGGGLGETQYF